This T cell receptor (beta chain) was recovered during a study of blood T cell repertoires in COVID-19. Study-wide context: Nucleic acid was either cDNA or gDNA, and it came from T cells, B-cell-depleted T cells, or PBMCs.

This clone appeared a few times. Different DNA sequences within this sample yield the same CDR3. Study processing details: Estimated nucleated cell counts came from reference gene primer amplification. Data came from immunoSEQ multiplex PCR; TCRdb stores just in-frame clones and leaves some out. The V and J calls and clone size were taken over from that table, and D and trimming were inferred from the DNA. The data show 300,000 to 350,000 clones, approximately 87% seen once. From germline, CDR1 is SGHDT and CDR2 YYEEEE. This CDR3 is built from 14 residues. The V gene lost 2 bases and the J gene lost 2 bases, with 8 bases spanning the gap.

The genes are TRBV5-6 and TRBJ1-3; D ambiguous. The sequence was obtained from a woman under 40 with COVID-19, enrolled during active disease. Sequences were obtained from peripheral blood. CDR3 region: CASSLWETGNTIYF. DNA of the CDR3: TGTGCCAGCAGCTTATGGGAGACTGGAAACACCATATATTTT. Full variable domain (missing parts from reference TRBV5-6 and TRBJ1-3): DAGVTQSPTHLIKTRGQQVTLRCSPKSGHDTVSWYQQALGQGPQFIFQYYEEEERQRGNFPDRFSGHQFPNYSSELNVNALLLGDSALYLCASSLWETGNTIYFGEGSWLTVV.